The 2 T cell receptor beta chains reported below all come from one sample, sequenced in a study of cytomegalovirus exposure and HLA in healthy donors. PCR employed 60 Vbeta and 13 Jbeta primers. Data came from immunoSEQ multiplex PCR; TCRdb stores just in-frame clones and leaves some out. The profile shows 65,000 to 85,000 clones, 70% to 85% of them singletons. Sequenced: PBMCs. Every receptor here comes from a woman aged 45-65 years in good health and CMV-seronegative.

This chain connects TRBV10-1 to TRBJ2-7; D gene uncertain. This CDR3 has 10 residues. The germline V gene has CDR1 WNHNN and CDR2 SYGVQD (reference sequence). Trimming stripped 5 bases from V and 6 bases from J, with 5 bases between. In DNA, the CDR3 is TGCGCCAGCAGTTGGGGCGAGCAGTACGTC. Its protein product is CASSWGEQYV.

V gene TRBV5-6 combines with J gene TRBJ2-3, with D unclear. The CDR3 consists of 12 residues. Looked up from germline, CDR1 is SGHDT and CDR2 is YYEEEE. With 1 base removed from V and 5 bases from J, the gap between germline ends came to 5 bases. CDR3 sequence: CASSLLGDTQYF. CDR3 in DNA: TGTGCCAGCAGCTTGCTAGGAGATACGCAGTATTTT. The variable domain in full, with the rest retrieved from reference TRBV5-6 and TRBJ2-3, is DAGVTQSPTHLIKTRGQQVTLRCSPKSGHDTVSWYQQALGQGPQFIFQYYEEEERQRGNFPDRFSGHQFPNYSSELNVNALLLGDSALYLCASSLLGDTQYFGPGTRLTVL.